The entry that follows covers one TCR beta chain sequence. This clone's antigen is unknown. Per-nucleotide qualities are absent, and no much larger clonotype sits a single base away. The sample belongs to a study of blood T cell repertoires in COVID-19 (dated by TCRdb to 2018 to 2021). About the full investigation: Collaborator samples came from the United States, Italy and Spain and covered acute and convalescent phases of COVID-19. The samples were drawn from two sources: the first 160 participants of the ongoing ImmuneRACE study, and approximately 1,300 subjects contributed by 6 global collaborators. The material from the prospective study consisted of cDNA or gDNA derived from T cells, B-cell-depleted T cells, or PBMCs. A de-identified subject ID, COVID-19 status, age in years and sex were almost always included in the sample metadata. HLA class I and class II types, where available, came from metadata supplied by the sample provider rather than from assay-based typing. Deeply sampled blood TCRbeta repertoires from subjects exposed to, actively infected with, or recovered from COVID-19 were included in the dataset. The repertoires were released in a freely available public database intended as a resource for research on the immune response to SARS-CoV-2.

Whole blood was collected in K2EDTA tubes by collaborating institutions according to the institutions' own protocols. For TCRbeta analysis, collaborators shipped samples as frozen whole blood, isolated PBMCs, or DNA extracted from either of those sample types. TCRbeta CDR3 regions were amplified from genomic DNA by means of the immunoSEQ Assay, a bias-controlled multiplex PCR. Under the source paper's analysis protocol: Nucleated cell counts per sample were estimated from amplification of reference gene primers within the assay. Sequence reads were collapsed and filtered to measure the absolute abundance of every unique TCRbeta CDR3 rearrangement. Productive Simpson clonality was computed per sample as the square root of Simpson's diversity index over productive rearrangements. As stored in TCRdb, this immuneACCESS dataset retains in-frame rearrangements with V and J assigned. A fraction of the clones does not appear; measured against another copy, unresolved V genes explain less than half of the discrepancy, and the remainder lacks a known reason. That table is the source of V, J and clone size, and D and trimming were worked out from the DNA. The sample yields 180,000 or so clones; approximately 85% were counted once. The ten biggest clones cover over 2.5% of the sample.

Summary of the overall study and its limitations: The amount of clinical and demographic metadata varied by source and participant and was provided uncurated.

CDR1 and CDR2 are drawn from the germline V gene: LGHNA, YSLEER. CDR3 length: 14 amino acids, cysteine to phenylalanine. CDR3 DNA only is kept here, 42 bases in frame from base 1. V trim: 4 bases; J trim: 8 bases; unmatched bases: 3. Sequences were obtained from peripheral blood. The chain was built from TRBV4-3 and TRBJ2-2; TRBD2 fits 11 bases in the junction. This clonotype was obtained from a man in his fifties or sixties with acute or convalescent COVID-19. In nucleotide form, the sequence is TGCGCCAGCAGCCCGGGACTAGCGGCAGGGGAGCTGTTTTTT. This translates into CASSPGLAAGELFF.